The T cell receptor beta chain under discussion was sequenced for a study of technical replicates of blood from several donors (dated by TCRdb to the late 2010s). Germline trimming: 4 bases from V, 5 bases from J; junction bases outside gene matches: 4. Based on the germline V gene (reference sequence), the CDR1 and CDR2 sequences are SGHKS and YYEKEE. From the cysteine up to the phenylalanine, the CDR3 has a length of 15 residues. Only CDR3 DNA remains: 45 bases, in frame from the first base. The table lists this clone with a count of one. Its cognate antigen has yet to be identified. No clone much larger than this one lies a single base away; base qualities are absent. Library preparation used the immunoSEQ multiplex PCR assay. In its TCRdb copy, this immuneACCESS table keeps in-frame sequences only and misses some clones. Where compared with another copy, unresolved V genes explain less than half of these, and the others have no known cause. The sample table contains over 85,000 clones; only one count was recorded for 90% to 95% of them. The ten largest account for around 0.24% of the sample.

The sequenced sample was T cells isolated from PBMCs. The TCR was taken from a human donor in good health. The sequence links TRBV5-5 to TRBJ1-5; 12 bases in the junction line up with TRBD1. The CDR3 region has the sequence CASSPGTGGDQPQHF. The nucleotide sequence reads as follows: TGTGCCAGCAGCCCCGGGACAGGGGGCGATCAGCCCCAGCATTTT.